The 18 T cell receptor beta chains listed next were all sequenced from one sample in a study of metastatic and nonmetastatic thyroid tumors. Ahead of thyroid surgery, no patient had received treatment of any kind. TCRdb re-called the PCR reads with MiXCR. The table lists under 40,000 clones, roughly 15% of them singletons. The sample was blood. Source of these receptors: a male donor with papillary thyroid cancer or a benign thyroid nodule (not recorded which). Some clones in this sample may be carry-over from other donors' samples.

This clone was picked up a small number of times. The chain links TRBV10-3 to TRBJ2-7, with TRBD1 identical over 8 bases. This CDR3 comprises 12 residues. Germline CDR1 and CDR2: ENHRY and SYGVKD. V was pared by 10 bases and J by 4 bases, with 6 bases of the junction left unmatched. The CDR3 is CATPTGVYEQYF. The CDR3 DNA is TGTGCCACCCCGACAGGGGTGTACGAGCAGTACTTC.

This clone is termed medium-sized. This chain connects TRBV7-8 to TRBJ1-3; D possibly corresponds to TRBD1 (6 bases). Germline CDR1 and CDR2: SGHVS and FQNEAQ. V lost 5 bases to trimming and J lost 2 bases, with 19 bases between them. The CDR3 has 17 residues. The CDR3, as DNA: TGTGCCAGCAGCGCCTACTTCAGGGGAGTCCCTGGAAACACCATATATTTT. Protein: CASSAYFRGVPGNTIYF.

The sample holds many counts of this clone. The chain uses TRBV5-6 and TRBJ2-2; D might be TRBD1 (6 bases). V lost 2 bases and J 4 bases, leaving 15 bases between the germline ends. Germline V gives CDR1 SGHDT, CDR2 YYEEEE. This CDR3 comprises 16 residues. CDR3 DNA: TGTGCCAGCAGCTTAACAGGGAGAGTGAGCACCGGGGAGCTGTTTTTT. Its protein is CASSLTGRVSTGELFF.

This clone was seen ten or more times. This chain uses TRBV9 with TRBJ2-6; 8 bases are a match to TRBD1. The junction had 2 bases not matched to a gene; V was cut back by 3 bases and J by 3 bases. The CDR3 loop spans 15 amino acids. Germline CDR1 is SGDLS and CDR2 is YYNGEE. The CDR3 reads CASSGTGSGANVLTF. The CDR3 DNA is TGTGCCAGCAGCGGGACAGGGAGTGGGGCCAACGTCCTGACTTTC.

There are many counts of this clone. V usage is TRBV3-1 and J usage is TRBJ1-4; 8 nucleotides agree with TRBD1. CDR1 is LGHDT and CDR2 is YNNKEL in the germline V gene (reference sequence). The CDR3 is 15 residues long. V was pared by 4 bases and J by 7 bases, with 8 bases of the junction left unmatched. The CDR3 loop is CASSLSPGGGEKLFF. The CDR3 DNA reads TGTGCCAGCAGCCTCTCCCCAGGGGGCGGTGAAAAACTGTTTTTT. Filled out from reference TRBV3-1 and TRBJ1-4, the complete variable domain reads DTAVSQTPKYLVTQMGNDKSIKCEQNLGHDTMYWYKQDSKKFLKIMFSYNNKELIINETVPNRFSPKSPDKAHLNLHINSLELGDSAVYFCASSLSPGGGEKLFFGSGTQLSVL.

This clone was recorded many times. The chain combines TRBV7-9 with TRBJ2-7; weak D call: TRBD1 (6 bases). The CDR3 sequence is 14 residues long. V lost 4 bases and J 5 bases, leaving 15 bases between the germline ends. CDR1 and CDR2 from the germline V gene are SEHNR and FQNEAQ (reference sequence). CDR3 bases: TGTGCCAGCAGCTCAGGGGCAGGGAACGACGAGCAGTACTTC. It encodes CASSSGAGNDEQYF.

This clone occurred many times. V and J are TRBV20-1 and TRBJ2-1, with TRBD2 identical over 9 bases. The germline CDR1 and CDR2 sequences are DFQATT and SNEGSKA (reference sequence). The CDR3 is 15 residues long. With V trimmed by 0 bases and J by 0 bases, 0 bases remained unmatched. DNA for the CDR3: TGCAGTGCTAGAGAAGCGGGGGGCTCCTACAATGAGCAGTTCTTC. This encodes CSAREAGGSYNEQFF.

This clone was observed a few times. This may be a read error, as it is one base from a much larger clone. No conserved phenylalanine or tryptophan is present at the end of the CDR3, so a read error is the likely explanation. The chain employs TRBV4-2 and TRBJ2-4; D is unresolved. The CDR3 extends over 15 amino acids. Trimming cost V 0 bases and J 2 bases, with 8 bases left between them. Germline V gene lookup returns CDR1 LGHNA and CDR2 YNFKEQ. CDR3 coding DNA: TGTGCCAGCAGCCAAGAGTGGCAGTCCAAAAACATTCAGTACCTC. Protein sequence: CASSQEWQSKNIQYL.

In this sample, this clone turned up many times. The chain is built from TRBV7-8 and TRBJ2-7; 7 bases map to TRBD2. The V gene's germline CDR1 is SGHVS and CDR2 FQNEAQ. The CDR3 is 13 residues long. With 5 bases clipped from V and 6 bases from J, the junction kept 7 bases outside the gene matches. CDR3 amino acids: CASSPPGRGEQYF. CDR3 in DNA: TGTGCCAGCAGCCCACCGGGGAGGGGCGAGCAGTACTTC.

This clone was found a few times. The V gene is TRBV6-1, the J gene TRBJ2-7; 10 bases map to TRBD1. Germline V gene data show CDR1 as MNHNS and CDR2 as SASEGT. This CDR3 is built from 15 residues. J gave up 5 bases and V 6 bases, and 10 bases lay outside the gene matches. CDR3 nucleotide sequence: TGTGCCAGCAGAGGACCGGGACAGGGGATTCACGAGCAGTACTTC. It specifies CASRGPGQGIHEQYF.

As concerns this clone: Since a much larger clone is just one base distant, this may be a read error. The chain carries TRBV2 and TRBJ1-1; D is possibly TRBD1 (6 bases). There are 14 residues in the CDR3. Germline V gene lookup returns CDR1 SNHLY and CDR2 FYNNEI. As DNA, the CDR3 is TGTGCCAGCAGTCTAATGACTCGGGACACCGAAGCTTTCTTT. Encoded protein: CASSLMTRDTEAFF.

V and J are TRBV20-1 and TRBJ1-1, with D possibly TRBD1 on 6 matching bases. The V gene's germline CDR1 is DFQATT and CDR2 SNEGSKA (reference sequence). Trimming took off 3 bases at V and 4 bases at J, with 12 bases between the two ends. The CDR3 covers 13 residues. CDR3 amino acids: CSARGGGSTEAFF. The CDR3 DNA is TGCAGTGCTAGGGGAGGGGGGAGCACTGAAGCTTTCTTT.

This clone was found many times. Other DNA variants within this sample encode the same CDR3. V and J are TRBV4-1 and TRBJ2-1; tentatively, D is TRBD2 (6 bases). Germline V gene sequence: CDR1 MGHRA, CDR2 YSYEKL. V lost 0 bases and J 4 bases, leaving 10 bases between the germline ends. The CDR3 runs 15 residues. CDR3 amino acids: CASSQDFRGYNEQFF. CDR3 in DNA: TGCGCCAGCAGCCAAGATTTCCGGGGGTACAATGAGCAGTTCTTC.

This clone was recorded many times. The rearrangement uses TRBV2 and TRBJ2-1; 7 positions match TRBD2. Germline lookup yields CDR1 SNHLY and CDR2 FYNNEI. The CDR3 covers 16 residues. The junction had 5 bases not matched to a gene; V was cut back by 3 bases and J by 0 bases. CDR3 DNA sequence: TGTGCCAGCAGTGAGGCGGGGGTTCGCTCCTACAATGAGCAGTTCTTC. This encodes CASSEAGVRSYNEQFF.

Notes on this clone: A clone one base away is much larger, so this may be a read error. The chain uses TRBV20-1 and TRBJ2-4; D ambiguous. The length of the CDR3 is 14 residues. Germline lookup yields CDR1 DFQATT and CDR2 SNEGSKA (reference sequence). V was trimmed by 0 bases and J by 1 base, leaving 7 bases between them. The CDR3 protein is CSAREQCAKNIQYF. In nucleotides, the CDR3 is TGCAGTGCTAGAGAGCAGTGCGCCAAAAACATTCAGTACTTC.

This clone was observed a handful of times. The chain carries TRBV20-1 and TRBJ1-1, with 7 bases identical to TRBD1. The CDR3 consists of 13 residues. Per the germline V gene, CDR1 is DFQATT and CDR2 is SNEGSKA (reference sequence). Unmatched junction bases numbered 13, after V lost 4 bases and J lost 11 bases. CDR3 nucleotide sequence: TGCAGTGCTATATATAACGACAGGGAAGGGGCTTTCTTT. It is translated as CSAIYNDREGAFF.

The genes are TRBV6-1 and TRBJ2-7; D is possibly TRBD1 (5 bases). V was trimmed by 7 bases and J by 6 bases, leaving 13 bases between them. CDR3 length: 12 amino acids. Germline V gene lookup returns CDR1 MNHNS and CDR2 SASEGT. CDR3 in amino acids: CASKIAGFEQYF. CDR3 nucleotides: TGTGCCAGCAAGATCGCAGGGTTCGAGCAGTACTTC.

This clone was seen many times. The V and J genes are TRBV11-3 and TRBJ2-1; a weak D match, TRBD2 (6 bases). Per germline, CDR1 SGHNT and CDR2 YENEEA. V gave up 1 base and J gave up 2 bases, with 6 bases separating them. This CDR3 contains 14 residues. This CDR3 reads CASSLAGAYNEQFF. The CDR3 region has the DNA TGTGCCAGCAGCTTAGCGGGAGCCTACAATGAGCAGTTCTTC.